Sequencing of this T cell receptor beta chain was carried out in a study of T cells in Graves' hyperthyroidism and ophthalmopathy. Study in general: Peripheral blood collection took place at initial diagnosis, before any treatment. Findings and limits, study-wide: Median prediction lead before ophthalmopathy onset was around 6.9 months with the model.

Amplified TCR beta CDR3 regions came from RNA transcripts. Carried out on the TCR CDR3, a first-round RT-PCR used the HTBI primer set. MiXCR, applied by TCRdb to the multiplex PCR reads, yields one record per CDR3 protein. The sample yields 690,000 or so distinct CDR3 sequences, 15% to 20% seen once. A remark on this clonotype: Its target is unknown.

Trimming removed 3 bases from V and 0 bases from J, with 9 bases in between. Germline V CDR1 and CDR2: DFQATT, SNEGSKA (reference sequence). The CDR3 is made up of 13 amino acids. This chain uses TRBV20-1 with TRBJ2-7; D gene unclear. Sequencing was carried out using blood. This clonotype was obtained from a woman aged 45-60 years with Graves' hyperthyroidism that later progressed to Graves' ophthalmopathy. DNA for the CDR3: TGCAGTGCTAGTTCCCAGAGCTCCTACGAGCAGTACTTC. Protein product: CSASSQSSYEQYF.